This T cell receptor beta chain derives from a study of T-cell reconstitution after alpha-beta-depleted transplantation in children. CDR1 is SGHRS and CDR2 is YFSETQ in the germline V gene. The CDR3 length is 13 residues. V was cut by 4 bases and J by 8 bases, with 12 bases left in between. Using unique molecular identifiers, the investigators prepared the TCRbeta library. TCRdb re-analysed the PCR reads in MiXCR, keeping a single row per CDR3 protein. The table includes around 800,000 distinct CDR3 sequences, roughly 15% detected once. As concerns this clonotype: Its target is not known.

Study-wide results and caveats: After one year, T-cell counts and TCRbeta diversity mostly came from new T cells. From surviving recipient T cells and thymic progenitors came the high day-60 TCRbeta diversity observed in some patients.

This TCR derives from a male patient younger than 18 who had a stem cell transplant for acute lymphoblastic leukemia, so the T cells may come from the graft donor. The material was PBMCs, mostly from graft donor cells, obtained 360 days after TCRalphabeta/CD19-depleted stem cell transplant. The chain uses TRBV5-1 and TRBJ1-4; D not certain. This chain's CDR3 is CASSRIPNEKLFF. The DNA of the CDR3 is TGCGCCAGCAGCCGAATTCCGAACGAAAAACTGTTTTTT.